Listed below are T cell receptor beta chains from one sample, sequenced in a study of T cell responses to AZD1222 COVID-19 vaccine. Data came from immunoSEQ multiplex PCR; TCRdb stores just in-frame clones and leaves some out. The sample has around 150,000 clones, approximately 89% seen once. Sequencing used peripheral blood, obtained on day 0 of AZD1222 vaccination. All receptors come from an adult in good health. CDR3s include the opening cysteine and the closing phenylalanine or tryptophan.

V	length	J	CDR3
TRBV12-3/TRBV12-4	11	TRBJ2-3	CASSFEDTQYF
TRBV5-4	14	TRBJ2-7	CASSLGTNSYEQYF
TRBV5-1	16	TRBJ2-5	CASSLRGQGFWETQYF
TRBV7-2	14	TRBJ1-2	CASSLVWQDYGYTF
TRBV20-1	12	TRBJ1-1	CSASEEFSEAFF
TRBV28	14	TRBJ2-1	CASSLGGLGNEQFF
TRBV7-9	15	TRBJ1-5	CASSFGGQGYQPQHF
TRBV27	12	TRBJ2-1	CASSDFRALQFF
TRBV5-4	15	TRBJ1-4	CASSLASDRGEKLFF
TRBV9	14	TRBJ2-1	CASSPEGDDNEQFF
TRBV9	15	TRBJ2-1	CASSPRSSGRNEQFF
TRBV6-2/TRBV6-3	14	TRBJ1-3	CASSVRGSGNTIYF
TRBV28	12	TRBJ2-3	CASSRRGDTQYF
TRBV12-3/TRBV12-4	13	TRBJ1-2	CASSPEDTYGYTF
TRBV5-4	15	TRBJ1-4	CASSLVGQSNEKLFF
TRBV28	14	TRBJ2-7	CASSPADGIYEQYF
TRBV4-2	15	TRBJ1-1	CASSQVDREWEEAFF
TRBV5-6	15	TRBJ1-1	CASSLRGVWDTEAFF
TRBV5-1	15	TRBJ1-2	CASSLEQGSGYGYTF
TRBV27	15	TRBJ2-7	CASSIGTGPRYEQYF
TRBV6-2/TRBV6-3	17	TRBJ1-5	CASSTGTGEFSNQPQHF
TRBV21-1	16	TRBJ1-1	CASSTRGGQVNTEAFF
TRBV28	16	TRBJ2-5	CASSLGLAGVGETQYF
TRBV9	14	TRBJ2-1	CASESGSGGNEQFF
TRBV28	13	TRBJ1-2	CASSFTGGVGYTF
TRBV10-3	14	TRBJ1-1	CAISGGAQNTEAFF
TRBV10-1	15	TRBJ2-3	CASSPSSGRAHTQYF
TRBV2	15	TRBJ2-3	CASRAGGATTDTQYF
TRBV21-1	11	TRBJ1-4	CASTGREKLFF
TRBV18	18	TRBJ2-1	CASSSIGTSGSSYNEQFF
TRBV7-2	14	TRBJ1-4	CASSYQAIGEKLFF
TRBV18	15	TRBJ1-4	CASSPGQLPNEKLFF
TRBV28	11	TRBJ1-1	CASKLNTEAFF
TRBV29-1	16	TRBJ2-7	CSVGVGLGVISGEQYF
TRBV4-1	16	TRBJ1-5	CASSQEQGRSHQPQHF
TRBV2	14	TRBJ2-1	CASSPGTSKNEQFF
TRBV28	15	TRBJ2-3	CASSLVAVSTDTQYF
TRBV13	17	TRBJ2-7	CASSHKAWGAATYEQYF
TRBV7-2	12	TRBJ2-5	CASSLNPETQYF
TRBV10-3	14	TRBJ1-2	CAISAEGWSYGYTF
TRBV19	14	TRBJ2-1	CASRAGNTYNEQFF
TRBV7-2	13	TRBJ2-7	CASSPQGGGEQYF
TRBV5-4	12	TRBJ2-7	CASSLFGYEQYF
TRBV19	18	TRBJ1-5	CASSMGPRISRRNQPQHF
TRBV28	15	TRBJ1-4	CASSFWDRGNEKLFF